The next 22 T cell receptor beta chains were all read from a single sample in a study of blood T cell repertoires in COVID-19. Generated by immunoSEQ multiplex PCR, the TCRdb table keeps only in-frame clones and is missing some. In the table there are 120,000 or so clones, 80% to 90% of which are singletons. Sequencing used peripheral blood. These receptor sequences come from a man between 65 and 85 years old with active or convalescent COVID-19.

This clone was counted once. The V call is TRBV7-8, the J call TRBJ1-3; D ambiguous. The CDR3 has 14 residues. The germline CDR1 and CDR2 sequences are SGHVS and FQNEAQ. V lost 2 bases to trimming and J lost 0 bases, with 5 bases between them. CDR3 nucleotides: TGTGCCAGCAGCTTAACTACCTCTGGAAACACCATATATTTT. This gives the protein CASSLTTSGNTIYF.

This clone was observed a few times. The V gene is TRBV3-1 (or the pseudogene TRBV3-2), the J gene TRBJ2-1; TRBD2 matches 11 bases. Germline V gene sequence: CDR1 LGHDT, CDR2 YNNKEL (reference sequence). The CDR3 is 15 amino acids. The V gene end was trimmed by 4 bases and the J gene end by 9 bases; junction bases not matched to a gene: 8. In DNA form, the CDR3 reads TGTGCCAGCAGCCCTCGACTAGCGGGACAGAGTGAGCAGTTCTTC. It is translated as CASSPRLAGQSEQFF.

Of note for this clone: One junction end does not reproduce the germline sequence, and a read error may be involved. The rearrangement uses TRBV4-1 and TRBJ1-1; 7 bases match TRBD1. This CDR3 has 14 amino acids. In germline, CDR1 is MGHRA, CDR2 YSYEKL. The CDR3 nucleotides read TGCGCCAGCAGCCAAGAGGGAGAGACAGGGTGGAAAGAGTTC. Residues: CASSQEGETGWKEF.

This clone appeared once. The V gene is TRBV18, the J gene TRBJ2-7; possible D gene TRBD2, 5 bases. In germline, CDR1 is KGHSH, CDR2 LQKENI. The CDR3 totals 15 residues. Trimming cost V 0 bases and J 2 bases, with 11 bases left between them. The CDR3 region has the DNA TGTGCCAGCTCACCACCGGATCACGGGGCCTACGAGCAGTACTTC. Translated: CASSPPDHGAYEQYF.

The CDR3 loop reads CASTSTGTGNTIYF. The DNA of the CDR3 is TGTGCCAGTACCTCCACAGGAACTGGAAACACCATATATTTT. V gene TRBV19 combines with J gene TRBJ1-3, with a possible D match to TRBD1 (5 bases). The V gene's germline CDR1 is LNHDA and CDR2 SQIVND (reference sequence). Between the trimmed V and J ends, which lost 7 bases and 2 bases, there was a span of 12 bases. The CDR3 runs to 14 residues.

This clone appeared a single time. V and J are TRBV19 and TRBJ2-7; D ambiguous. V shed 4 bases and J shed 4 bases, with 5 bases lying between them. The germline CDR1 and CDR2 sequences are LNHDA and SQIVND (reference sequence). The CDR3 spans 11 residues. This CDR3 reads CASSNFYEQYF. In DNA form, the CDR3 reads TGTGCCAGTAGTAACTTTTACGAGCAGTACTTC.

The genes are TRBV9 and TRBJ2-1; D may be TRBD2 (6 bases). Trimming left V 4 bases short and J 3 bases short, with 14 bases between. The CDR3 is 15 amino acids. Germline values: CDR1 SGDLS, CDR2 YYNGEE. Written as DNA, the CDR3 is TGTGCCAGCAGCCCAACCGGGACTGGCTACAATGAGCAGTTCTTC. Translating gives CASSPTGTGYNEQFF.

The chain employs TRBV28 and TRBJ2-7; 9 positions agree with TRBD1. This CDR3 region has 16 residues. Germline V lookup: CDR1 MDHEN, CDR2 SYDVKM. The V and J ends lost 4 bases and 5 bases, in that order; junction bases with no gene match: 12. The CDR3 reads CASSSGPGTGTHEQYF. The CDR3 DNA reads as TGTGCCAGCAGTTCCGGGCCCGGGACAGGGACCCACGAGCAGTACTTC.

The chain combines TRBV19 with TRBJ1-1; unclear D gene. V was trimmed by 10 bases and J by 1 base, leaving 13 bases between them. The CDR3 covers 13 residues. The germline V gene encodes CDR1 LNHDA and CDR2 SQIVND (reference sequence). The CDR3 here is CAIRARQNTEAFF. Written as DNA, the CDR3 is TGTGCCATACGAGCCAGGCAGAACACTGAAGCTTTCTTT.

This chain joins TRBV24-1 and TRBJ1-2; D uncertain. V was trimmed by 4 bases and J by 7 bases, leaving 12 bases between them. Germline CDR1 reads KGHDR; CDR2 reads SFDVKD. The CDR3 sequence is 13 residues long. Here the CDR3 reads CATSEGVASGYTF. CDR3 nucleotide sequence: TGTGCCACCAGTGAGGGCGTTGCGAGTGGCTACACCTTC.

The gene calls are TRBV7-2 and TRBJ2-7; D may be TRBD1 (7 bases). Trimming cost V 5 bases and J 2 bases, with 13 bases left between them. Germline CDR1 and CDR2: SGHTA and FQGNSA. The CDR3 runs 14 residues. For the CDR3, the DNA is TGTGCCAGCAGCCCCCAGGGGGAGGCCTACGAGCAGTACTTC. Its protein is CASSPQGEAYEQYF.

V usage is TRBV7-9 and J usage is TRBJ1-5, with D hard to call. Trimming stripped 3 bases from V and 7 bases from J, with 13 bases between. Germline V gene lookup returns CDR1 SEHNR and CDR2 FQNEAQ (reference sequence). CDR3 length: 14 amino acids. CDR3 protein: CASSLGGKGQPQHF. The CDR3 DNA reads as TGTGCCAGCAGCTTGGGAGGGAAGGGCCAGCCCCAGCATTTT. The variable domain in full, completed from reference TRBV7-9 and TRBJ1-5, reads DTGVSQNPRHKITKRGQNVTFRCDPISEHNRLYWYRQTLGQGPEFLTYFQNEAQLEKSRLLSDRFSAERPKGSFSTLEIQRTEQGDSAMYLCASSLGGKGQPQHFGDGTRLSIL.

The chain has TRBV11-2 and TRBJ1-6, with a tentative D call TRBD1 (5 bases). In germline, CDR1 is SGHAT, CDR2 FQNNGV. The CDR3 extends over 14 amino acids. Trimming stripped 2 bases from V and 10 bases from J, with 12 bases between. CDR3 DNA: TGTGCCAGCAGCTTACGGCAGGGAAGGTCACCCCTCCACTTT. It codes for CASSLRQGRSPLHF.

The gene calls are TRBV6-5 and TRBJ1-4, with D possibly matching TRBD1 (5 bases). The CDR3 is 15 residues long. The germline gives CDR1 MNHEY, CDR2 SVGAGI. The V gene lost 4 bases and the J gene lost 8 bases, with 17 bases spanning the gap. Here the CDR3 reads CASSSPRAGREKLFF. In DNA, the CDR3 is TGTGCCAGCAGTTCCCCCCGCGCAGGGCGGGAAAAACTGTTTTTT.

Note on this clone: The same CDR3 is also encoded by other DNA sequences in this sample. This chain connects TRBV5-1 to TRBJ2-1; 7 positions match TRBD1. Trimming cost V 4 bases and J 4 bases; bases outside gene matches: 8. The CDR3 is made up of 15 amino acids. From germline, CDR1 is SGHRS and CDR2 YFSETQ. CDR3 coding DNA: TGCGCCAGCAGCCTCGACGGGACAGCGTACAATGAGCAGTTCTTC. It specifies CASSLDGTAYNEQFF.

V and J are TRBV5-4 and TRBJ2-3, with TRBD2 matching 12 bases. Germline V gives CDR1 SGHNT, CDR2 YYREEE (reference sequence). CDR3 length: 18 residues. The J segment lost 1 base and the V segment lost 0 bases, leaving 6 bases of the junction unmatched. CDR3 protein: CASSLGGRTSGGTDTQYF. The CDR3 DNA follows: TGTGCCAGCAGCTTGGGGGGGAGGACTAGCGGGGGCACAGATACGCAGTATTTT.

V is TRBV7-8 and J is TRBJ2-7; 10 bases line up with TRBD1. The junction had 5 bases not matched to a gene; V was cut back by 5 bases and J by 4 bases. This CDR3 contains 14 residues. Germline CDR1 and CDR2: SGHVS and FQNEAQ. CDR3 sequence (DNA): TGTGCCAGCAGCATAGGGGACAGGGGTTACGAGCAGTACTTC. Residues: CASSIGDRGYEQYF. The variable domain in full, completed from reference TRBV7-8 and TRBJ2-7, reads GAGVSQSPRYKVAKRGQDVALRCDPISGHVSLFWYQQALGQGPEFLTYFQNEAQLDKSGLPSDRFFAERPEGSVSTLKIQRTQQEDSAVYLCASSIGDRGYEQYFGPGTRLTVT.

DNA for the CDR3: TGTGCCAGTCGATTGTCCCGGGGAAATTCACCCCTCCACTTT. This gives the protein CASRLSRGNSPLHF. This chain connects TRBV19 to TRBJ1-6; D is unclear. The V end was cut by 8 bases, the J end by 7 bases, with 15 bases between. The CDR3 runs 14 residues. The germline CDR1 and CDR2 sequences are LNHDA and SQIVND (reference sequence).

This rearrangement joins TRBV30 to TRBJ2-5; 7 nucleotides match TRBD1. Germline CDR1 reads GTSNPN; CDR2 reads SVGIG (reference sequence). This CDR3 comprises 14 residues. With 0 bases clipped from V and 4 bases from J, the junction kept 5 bases outside the gene matches. The CDR3 spells CAWSVKGGAETQYF. The CDR3 DNA sequence: TGTGCCTGGAGTGTAAAAGGGGGCGCAGAGACCCAGTACTTC.

The gene calls are TRBV7-8 and TRBJ2-1; TRBD1 might be the D (6 bases). This CDR3 contains 14 residues. V was trimmed by 8 bases and J by 4 bases, leaving 15 bases between them. CDR1 and CDR2 from the germline V gene are SGHVS and FQNEAQ. CDR3 sequence: CASRTGQGYNEQFF. The DNA of the CDR3 is TGTGCCAGCCGAACGGGACAAGGATACAATGAGCAGTTCTTC.

For the CDR3, the DNA is TGCGCCAGCAGTCGTGGACTAGCGGGTCGTACTAGCACAGATACGCAGTATTTT. It is translated as CASSRGLAGRTSTDTQYF. The chain links TRBV5-1 to TRBJ2-3; the match to TRBD2 covers 11 bases. V lost 5 bases and J lost 0; bases outside the gene matches: 11. CDR1 is SGHRS, CDR2 YFSETQ, per germline. This CDR3 is 18 amino acids long. The whole variable domain, remainder taken from reference TRBV5-1 and TRBJ2-3, is KAGVTQTPRYLIKTRGQQVTLSCSPISGHRSVSWYQQTPGQGLQFLFEYFSETQRNKGNFPGRFSGRQFSNSRSEMNVSTLELGDSALYLCASSRGLAGRTSTDTQYFGPGTRLTVL.

This chain connects TRBV2 to TRBJ1-2; TRBD1 is a possible D gene (5 bases). Trimming took 2 bases from V and 4 from J, leaving 14 bases between them. Germline V gives CDR1 SNHLY, CDR2 FYNNEI. CDR3 size: 15 residues. In DNA form, the CDR3 reads TGTGCCAGCAGTGAACGGGACTCCTTGGTCTATGGCTACACCTTC. This encodes CASSERDSLVYGYTF.